The clone carrying this T cell receptor (beta chain) was detected ten times or more. Its antigen is as yet unknown. Trimming cost V 5 bases and J 6 bases; bases outside gene matches: 3. Germline values: CDR1 MNHEY, CDR2 SVGEGT. CDR3 length equals 14 residues. The data stem from a study of neurological immune-mediated disorders. The wider study: Multiple sclerosis patients numbered roughly 35, with approximately 31 relapsing-remitting and 3 secondary progressive.

5'RACE employing 10-nucleotide random UMIs yielded the cDNA. In each sequencing run, over 170 million TCR-beta sequences were generated from 15-18 subjects. Each CDR3 protein gets one entry after TCRdb re-called the 5' RACE reads with MiXCR. The sample shows under 70,000 distinct CDR3 sequences, under 4.5% of them seen only once. Regarding the study as a whole: Phylogenetically, 18 of 34 multiple sclerosis patients' repertoires fell into one related-CDR3 cluster, a possible signature.

Source material: PBMCs. The rearrangement joins TRBV6-2 or TRBV6-3 to TRBJ2-2, with 10 bases identical to TRBD1. This receptor was obtained from a woman in her twenties or thirties with multiple sclerosis. CDR3 loop: CASSLDRGSGELFF. The DNA of the CDR3 is TGTGCCAGCAGTCTGGACAGGGGGTCCGGGGAGCTGTTTTTT.